This is a list of T cell receptor beta chains from one sample in a study of beta chain features in type 1 diabetes. The assay was immunoSEQ multiplex PCR, and TCRdb's table has in-frame clones only and misses some. The table has under 450,000 clones, approximately 16% seen once; the top ten hold under 0.02%. Sample: naive CD4+ T cells from blood. Receptors were obtained from a woman between 18 and 29 years old in good health. Each CDR3 is given with its conserved first and last residue. D genes are given only for firm matches. Clone size is not always given. Where it is, it says once, few, many or a class for expanded clones.

>TRBD1|TRBJ2-7|TRBV7-9|few
TGTGCCAGCAGCTCACAGGGGAACGAGCAGTACTTC
CASSSQGNEQYF
>-|TRBJ1-4|TRBV6-6|few
TGTGCCAGCAGTTCGACAGAGAATGAAAAACTGTTTTTT
CASSSTENEKLFF
>TRBD2|TRBJ2-7|TRBV29-1|few
TGCAGCGCCGCCCCGGGAGGACCCTACGAGCAGTACTTC
CSAAPGGPYEQYF
>TRBD1|TRBJ1-5|TRBV5-6|-
TGTGCCAGCAGCTTGAGGACAGGGGGGCAGCCCCAGCATTTT
CASSLRTGGQPQHF
>TRBD2|TRBJ2-1|TRBV9|few
TGTGCCAGCAGCGAGCGACTAGCGGGAGGCTACAATGAGCAGTTCTTC
CASSERLAGGYNEQFF
>TRBD2|TRBJ2-5|TRBV2|-
TGTGCCAGCCGAACATCTAGCGGACAAGAGACCCAGTACTTC
CASRTSSGQETQYF
>TRBD2|TRBJ2-6|TRBV29-1|-
TGCAGCTTTAGCGGGAGGTGGTCTAAATCTGGGGCCAACGTCCTGACTTTC
CSFSGRWSKSGANVLTF
>TRBD1|TRBJ1-4|TRBV30|once
TGTGCCTGGAGCCGGGACAGGGTGAGGAGGCTGTTTTTT
CAWSRDRVRRLFF
>-|TRBJ1-1|TRBV9|few
TGTGCCAGCAGCTTGGCAGGGGTTGTGAACACTGAAGCTTTCTTT
CASSLAGVVNTEAFF
>-|TRBJ2-5|TRBV4-3|few
TGCGCCAGCAGCCGGGACTTACGCAAGGAGACCCAGTACTTC
CASSRDLRKETQYF
>-|TRBJ2-7|TRBV6-5|few
TGTGCCAGCAGTTCCAGGGTGGACTCCTACGAGCAGTACTTC
CASSSRVDSYEQYF
>-|TRBJ2-4|TRBV7-9|-
TGTGCCAGCAGCTTTGTGGGTCGGGACATTCAGTACTTC
CASSFVGRDIQYF
>-|TRBJ2-5|TRBV29-1|-
TGCAGCGTTGAGGGCAAGAACCAAGAGACCCAGTACTTC
CSVEGKNQETQYF
>-|TRBJ2-7|TRBV7-2|-
TGTGCCAGCAGCTTAGGAGGGTTGTACGAGCAGTACTTC
CASSLGGLYEQYF
>TRBD1|TRBJ2-1|TRBV29-1|few
TGCAGCGCCCGGGACAGGGGGACCTACAATGAGCAGTTCTTC
CSARDRGTYNEQFF
>TRBD2|TRBJ2-1|TRBV6-5|-
TGTGCCAGCAGGCGGACTAGCGGGAGTTCCAATGAGCAGTTCTTC
CASRRTSGSSNEQFF
>TRBD2|TRBJ2-1|TRBV2|few
TGTGCCAGCAGTAAGACTAGCGGCACCTACAATGAGCAGTTCTTC
CASSKTSGTYNEQFF
>TRBD2|TRBJ2-1|TRBV4-2|few
TGTGCCAGCAGCCAAGTGGTTTCTAGCGGGAGCTACAATGAGCAGTTCTTC
CASSQVVSSGSYNEQFF
>-|TRBJ2-1|TRBV5-1|few
TGCGCCAGCAGCCCGGGGAGCGGCTCCTACAATGAGCAGTTCTTC
CASSPGSGSYNEQFF
>-|TRBJ2-3|TRBV6-5|few
TGTGCCAGCAGCGCGCGCCCAGGGGCAGATACGCAGTATTTT
CASSARPGADTQYF
>-|TRBJ2-7|TRBV6-6|few
TGTGCCAGCAGTTACTCGGCCAGGCCTTCTTACGAGCAGTACTTC
CASSYSARPSYEQYF
>TRBD1|TRBJ1-2|TRBV28|few
TGTGCCAGCAGAGAGGAAACAGGGGTATACTATGGCTACACCTTC
CASREETGVYYGYTF
>-|TRBJ1-1|TRBV6-4|few
TGTGCCAGCAGTGACCCGTCTCGGGGCACTGAAGCTTTCTTT
CASSDPSRGTEAFF
>-|TRBJ2-5|TRBV28|few
TGTGCCAGCAGTTTGGTCACAGGGGAGACCCAGTACTTC
CASSLVTGETQYF
>-|TRBJ1-1|TRBV18|few
TGTGCCAGCTCCCCAGAGATGAGCACTGAAGCTTTCTTT
CASSPEMSTEAFF
>-|TRBJ2-1|TRBV7-8|-
TGTGCCAGCAGCTTAGTGGCTAGGAGTCCCCATGAGCAGTTCTTC
CASSLVARSPHEQFF
>-|TRBJ2-4|TRBV2|few
TGTGCCAGCAGAGATGGGCTGACACGCCGCAGGGCCAAAAACATTCAGTACTTC
CASRDGLTRRRAKNIQYF
>-|TRBJ1-2|TRBV29-1|-
TGCAGCGTTATTGGCGGGTTCTCTCCGGGAGGCTACACCTTC
CSVIGGFSPGGYTF
>-|TRBJ2-7|TRBV27|few
TGTGCCAGCAGTTCCTGGACTTGGTCTAGCAGATACGAGCAGTACTTC
CASSSWTWSSRYEQYF